These 14 T cell receptor beta chains came from one sample sequenced in a study of cytomegalovirus exposure and HLA in healthy donors. PCR used 60 Vbeta primers and 13 Jbeta primers. Data came from immunoSEQ multiplex PCR; TCRdb stores just in-frame clones and leaves some out. This sample yields roughly 160,000 clones, of which over 70% are seen a single time; around 3.1% belongs to the top ten. The sample consisted of PBMCs. The receptors originated from a woman aged 50 to 65 in good health and CMV-seropositive.

The rearrangement links TRBV28 to TRBJ1-5; 7 nucleotides agree with TRBD1. J gave up 0 bases and V 10 bases, and 3 bases lay outside the gene matches. CDR3 length equals 13 residues. Germline CDR1 reads MDHEN; CDR2 reads SYDVKM. CDR3 DNA: TGTGCCATCACAGGGGATAGCAATCAGCCCCAGCATTTT. Amino acids: CAITGDSNQPQHF.

The gene calls are TRBV5-4 and TRBJ1-2; D gene unclear. From germline, CDR1 is SGHNT and CDR2 YYREEE (reference sequence). V dropped 9 bases and J dropped 2 bases, with 23 bases sitting between them. This CDR3 comprises 16 residues. CDR3 in DNA: TGTGCCACCCCTTGGAGGCGAGACGGGTTGAACTATGGCTACACCTTC. Translation: CATPWRRDGLNYGYTF.

This clone was recorded only once. This chain connects TRBV11-2 to TRBJ2-3; 12 positions agree with TRBD2. Germline CDR1 SGHAT, CDR2 FQNNGV. The V segment lost 5 bases and the J segment 1 base; nucleotides outside the gene matches: 4. This CDR3 spans 16 amino acids. In nucleotides, the CDR3 is TGTGCCAGCAGCGCGGGACTAGCGGGCGGCACAGATACGCAGTATTTT. As protein: CASSAGLAGGTDTQYF. Full variable domain (missing parts from reference TRBV11-2 and TRBJ2-3): EAGVAQSPRYKIIEKRQSVAFWCNPISGHATLYWYQQILGQGPKLLIQFQNNGVVDDSQLPKDRFSAERLKGVDSTLKIQPAKLEDSAVYLCASSAGLAGGTDTQYFGPGTRLTVL.

This clone was found a few times. This chain uses TRBV28 with TRBJ1-1, with D tentatively TRBD1 (6 bases). With 4 bases removed from V and 4 bases from J, the gap between germline ends came to 19 bases. Germline V gene data show CDR1 as MDHEN and CDR2 as SYDVKM. There are 16 residues in the CDR3. The CDR3 sequence: CASSSASDSAATEAFF. CDR3 coding DNA: TGTGCCAGCAGTTCAGCCTCGGACAGCGCCGCCACTGAAGCTTTCTTT.

In this sample, this clone turned up once. This chain uses TRBV7-9 with TRBJ2-7, with TRBD1 identical over 10 bases. V dropped 5 bases and J dropped 6; count of bases not matched to a gene: 10. The CDR3 sequence is 15 residues long. CDR1 and CDR2 (germline): SEHNR, FQNEAQ (reference sequence). DNA of the CDR3: TGTGCCAGCAGCAGCACGGACAGGGGGTATAGCGAGCAGTACTTC. This translates into CASSSTDRGYSEQYF.

This clone was observed once. This chain links TRBV19 with TRBJ1-2; no reliable D call. V lost 1 base and J 3 bases, leaving 9 bases between the germline ends. Germline V CDR1 and CDR2: LNHDA, SQIVND (reference sequence). This CDR3 contains 14 residues. DNA of the CDR3: TGTGCCAGTAGTATAGTTGACACCTACTATGGCTACACCTTC. It specifies CASSIVDTYYGYTF.

This clone was detected only a few times. The chain carries TRBV13 and TRBJ1-1, with D unclear. Germline CDR1 PRHDT, CDR2 FYEKMQ (reference sequence). V was clipped by 5 bases and J by 7 bases, with 8 bases between them. The CDR3 consists of 11 residues. CDR3 residues: CASSRRGEAFF. The CDR3 bases are TGTGCCAGCAGCCGGCGGGGTGAAGCTTTCTTT.

The V and J genes are TRBV6-1 and TRBJ1-1; 9 bases match TRBD1. V was clipped by 3 bases and J by 5 bases; unmatched bases: 4. The CDR3 is 14 amino acids. Germline V lookup: CDR1 MNHNS, CDR2 SASEGT. The CDR3: CASSENRGLTEAFF. The CDR3 DNA follows: TGTGCCAGCAGTGAGAACAGGGGGCTGACTGAAGCTTTCTTT.

CDR3 sequence reads: CASSPGLSSGGYNEQFF. DNA of the CDR3: TGTGCCAGCAGCCCGGGGCTTTCTAGCGGGGGGTACAATGAGCAGTTCTTC. The J gene is TRBJ2-1, the V gene TRBV11-3; 11 bases line up with TRBD2. CDR1 and CDR2 (germline): SGHNT, YENEEA. V lost 5 bases, J lost 4 bases, and 10 bases stayed unmatched. The CDR3 has 17 residues. Full variable domain (outside the CDR3, taken from reference TRBV11-3 and TRBJ2-1): EAGVVQSPRYKIIEKKQPVAFWCNPISGHNTLYWYLQNLGQGPELLIRYENEEAVDDSQLPKDRFSAERLKGVDSTLKIQPAELGDSAVYLCASSPGLSSGGYNEQFFGPGTRLTVL.

V is TRBV6-1 and J is TRBJ2-5; 8 nucleotides line up with TRBD1. The V and J ends lost 4 bases and 4 bases, in that order; junction bases with no gene match: 11. The CDR3 has 16 residues. Germline lookup yields CDR1 MNHNS and CDR2 SASEGT. CDR3 nucleotide sequence: TGTGCCAGCAGTGCGCACCTCACAGGGGGGAGAGAGACCCAGTACTTC. It codes for CASSAHLTGGRETQYF.

The V gene is TRBV7-2, the J gene TRBJ1-2; D call uncertain. Trimming pared 5 bases from V and 5 bases from J, leaving 18 bases between. CDR1 is SGHTA, CDR2 FQGNSA, per germline. This CDR3 spans 15 amino acids. The CDR3 loop reads CASSPGAAGVYGYTF. CDR3 sequence (DNA): TGTGCCAGCAGCCCCGGAGCGGCAGGAGTATATGGCTACACCTTC.

The chain is built from TRBV5-1 and TRBJ2-2; 12 positions match TRBD2. Germline V CDR1 and CDR2: SGHRS, YFSETQ. There are 17 residues in the CDR3. With 1 base clipped from V and 7 bases from J, the junction kept 8 bases outside the gene matches. DNA of the CDR3: TGCGCCAGCAGCTTGCGACTAGCGGGAGTTACGGTCGGGGAGCTGTTTTTT. Protein: CASSLRLAGVTVGELFF.

The chain recombines TRBV29-1 with TRBJ2-5; unclear D gene. CDR1 is SQVTM, CDR2 ANQGSEA, per germline. V lost 1 base and J 2 bases, leaving 11 bases between the germline ends. The length of the CDR3 is 14 residues. CDR3 sequence reads: CSVEVANLQETQYF. CDR3 DNA: TGCAGCGTTGAAGTTGCGAACCTTCAAGAGACCCAGTACTTC.

The rearrangement uses TRBV12-5 and TRBJ1-2; D might be TRBD1 (6 bases). Trimming removed 4 bases from V and 4 bases from J, with 22 bases in between. This CDR3 spans 17 amino acids. CDR1 is LGHNT and CDR2 is FRNRAP in the germline V gene. The CDR3 DNA sequence: TGTGCTAGTGGTTCAATAACCCGGACAGAACCACCCTATGGCTACACCTTC. Its protein product is CASGSITRTEPPYGYTF.